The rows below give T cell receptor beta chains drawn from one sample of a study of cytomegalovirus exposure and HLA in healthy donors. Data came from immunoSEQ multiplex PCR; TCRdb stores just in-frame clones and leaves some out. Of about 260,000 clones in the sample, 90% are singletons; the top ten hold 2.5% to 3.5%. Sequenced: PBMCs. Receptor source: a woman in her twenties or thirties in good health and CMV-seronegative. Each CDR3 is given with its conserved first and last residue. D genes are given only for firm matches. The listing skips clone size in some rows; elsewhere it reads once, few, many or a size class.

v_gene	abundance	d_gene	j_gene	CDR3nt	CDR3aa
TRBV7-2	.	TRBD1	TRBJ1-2	TGTGCCAGCAGCCCCCGACAGGGGAGTAACTATGGCTACACCTTC	CASSPRQGSNYGYTF
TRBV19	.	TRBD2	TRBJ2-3	TGTGCCAGTAGCCTGACTAGCAGCACAGATACGCAGTATTTT	CASSLTSSTDTQYF
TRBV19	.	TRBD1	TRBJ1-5	TGTGCCAGTACCTTATCGACAGGGGGCCTGAATCAGCCCCAGCATTTT	CASTLSTGGLNQPQHF
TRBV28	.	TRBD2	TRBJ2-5	TGTGCCAGCAGTTTGACTAGCGGGGGACAAGAGACCCAGTACTTC	CASSLTSGGQETQYF
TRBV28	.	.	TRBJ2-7	TGTGCCAGCAGTCGAAAACTCTACGAGCAGTACTTC	CASSRKLYEQYF
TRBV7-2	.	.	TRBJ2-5	TGTGCCAGCAGCTTAGCCCTACAGGGAGGTGCCCAGTACTTC	CASSLALQGGAQYF
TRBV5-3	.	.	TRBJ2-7	TGTGCCAGAAGCCCCCGGGGGTACGAGCAGTACTTC	CARSPRGYEQYF
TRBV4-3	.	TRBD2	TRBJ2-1	TGCGCCAGCAGCCAAGATACCACTAGCGGGAGTAATGTTGAGCAGTTCTTC	CASSQDTTSGSNVEQFF
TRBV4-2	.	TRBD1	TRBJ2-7	TGTGCCAGCAGCCAAGTTTCGAGACAGGGCTTTTTTTACGAGCAGTACTTC	CASSQVSRQGFFYEQYF
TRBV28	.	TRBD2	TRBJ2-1	TGTGCCAGTCTGACTAGCGGGTATGAGCAGTTCTTC	CASLTSGYEQFF
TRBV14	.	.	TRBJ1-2	TGTGCCAGCAGCCAAGACCCCTTATTTTGGACCTTC	CASSQDPLFWTF
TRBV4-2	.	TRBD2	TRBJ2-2	TGTGCCAGCAGCCAAGAGATGAGCGGGGGCACCGGGGAGCTGTTTTTT	CASSQEMSGGTGELFF
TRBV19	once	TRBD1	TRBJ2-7	TGTGCCAGTAGTACAGGACAGGGAGGTCGCTACGAGCAGTACTTC	CASSTGQGGRYEQYF
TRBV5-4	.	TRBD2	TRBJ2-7	TGTGCCAGCAGCGCCACACTAGCGGCCTCCTACGAGCAGTACTTC	CASSATLAASYEQYF
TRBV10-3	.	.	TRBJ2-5	TGTGCCATCAGCTCAGTGGAGGCGGGGCAAGAGACCCAGTACTTC	CAISSVEAGQETQYF
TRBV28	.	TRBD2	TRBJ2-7	TGTGCCAGCAGTTTTATTCGCGGGGGCTACGAGCAGTACTTC	CASSFIRGGYEQYF
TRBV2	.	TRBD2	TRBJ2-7	TGTGCCAGCAGTGAAAGCGGACTAGCGGGAGCGCAGGCAACCTACGAGCAGTACTTC	CASSESGLAGAQATYEQYF
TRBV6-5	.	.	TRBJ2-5	TGTGCCAGCAGTTACGATGGAGGGGGAGAGACCCAGTACTTC	CASSYDGGGETQYF
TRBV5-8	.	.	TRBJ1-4	TGTGCCAGCAGCTTGGGCGTGTCGGTTAAACTGTTTTTT	CASSLGVSVKLFF
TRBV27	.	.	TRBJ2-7	TGTGCCAGCAGTCACTTAAGCTCCTACGAGCAGTACTTC	CASSHLSSYEQYF
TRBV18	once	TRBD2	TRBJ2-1	TGTGCCAGCTCACCAAAGGCGGGAGGACCGCAGTTCTTC	CASSPKAGGPQFF
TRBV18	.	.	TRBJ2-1	TGTGCCAGCTCACCACCATACTCGTACAATGAGCAGTTCTTC	CASSPPYSYNEQFF
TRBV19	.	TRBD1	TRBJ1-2	TGTGCCAGTACAGACGCCTCTACAGGGGGCGCAAGTTTTGGCTACACCTTC	CASTDASTGGASFGYTF
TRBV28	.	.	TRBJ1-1	TGTGCCAGCAGACCAGAGAGTCTCACTGAAGCTTTCTTT	CASRPESLTEAFF
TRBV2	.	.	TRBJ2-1	TGTGCCAGCAGAACCAAACGCATAGCGGACCCCTACAATGAGCAGTTCTTC	CASRTKRIADPYNEQFF
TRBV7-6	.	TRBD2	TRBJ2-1	TGTGCCAGCAGCTTAAGGCCTAGCGGGAGTCAGAATGAGCAGTTCTTC	CASSLRPSGSQNEQFF
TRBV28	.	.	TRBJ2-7	TGTGCCAGCGTTCAGCTTGGTATACACGAGCAGTACTTC	CASVQLGIHEQYF
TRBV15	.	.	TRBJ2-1	TGTGCCACCAGATCGCTTATGGGTGAGCAGTTCTTC	CATRSLMGEQFF
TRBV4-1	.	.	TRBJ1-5	TGCGCCAGCAGCCAAGTTGCGTCCAGCAATCAGCCCCAGCATTTT	CASSQVASSNQPQHF